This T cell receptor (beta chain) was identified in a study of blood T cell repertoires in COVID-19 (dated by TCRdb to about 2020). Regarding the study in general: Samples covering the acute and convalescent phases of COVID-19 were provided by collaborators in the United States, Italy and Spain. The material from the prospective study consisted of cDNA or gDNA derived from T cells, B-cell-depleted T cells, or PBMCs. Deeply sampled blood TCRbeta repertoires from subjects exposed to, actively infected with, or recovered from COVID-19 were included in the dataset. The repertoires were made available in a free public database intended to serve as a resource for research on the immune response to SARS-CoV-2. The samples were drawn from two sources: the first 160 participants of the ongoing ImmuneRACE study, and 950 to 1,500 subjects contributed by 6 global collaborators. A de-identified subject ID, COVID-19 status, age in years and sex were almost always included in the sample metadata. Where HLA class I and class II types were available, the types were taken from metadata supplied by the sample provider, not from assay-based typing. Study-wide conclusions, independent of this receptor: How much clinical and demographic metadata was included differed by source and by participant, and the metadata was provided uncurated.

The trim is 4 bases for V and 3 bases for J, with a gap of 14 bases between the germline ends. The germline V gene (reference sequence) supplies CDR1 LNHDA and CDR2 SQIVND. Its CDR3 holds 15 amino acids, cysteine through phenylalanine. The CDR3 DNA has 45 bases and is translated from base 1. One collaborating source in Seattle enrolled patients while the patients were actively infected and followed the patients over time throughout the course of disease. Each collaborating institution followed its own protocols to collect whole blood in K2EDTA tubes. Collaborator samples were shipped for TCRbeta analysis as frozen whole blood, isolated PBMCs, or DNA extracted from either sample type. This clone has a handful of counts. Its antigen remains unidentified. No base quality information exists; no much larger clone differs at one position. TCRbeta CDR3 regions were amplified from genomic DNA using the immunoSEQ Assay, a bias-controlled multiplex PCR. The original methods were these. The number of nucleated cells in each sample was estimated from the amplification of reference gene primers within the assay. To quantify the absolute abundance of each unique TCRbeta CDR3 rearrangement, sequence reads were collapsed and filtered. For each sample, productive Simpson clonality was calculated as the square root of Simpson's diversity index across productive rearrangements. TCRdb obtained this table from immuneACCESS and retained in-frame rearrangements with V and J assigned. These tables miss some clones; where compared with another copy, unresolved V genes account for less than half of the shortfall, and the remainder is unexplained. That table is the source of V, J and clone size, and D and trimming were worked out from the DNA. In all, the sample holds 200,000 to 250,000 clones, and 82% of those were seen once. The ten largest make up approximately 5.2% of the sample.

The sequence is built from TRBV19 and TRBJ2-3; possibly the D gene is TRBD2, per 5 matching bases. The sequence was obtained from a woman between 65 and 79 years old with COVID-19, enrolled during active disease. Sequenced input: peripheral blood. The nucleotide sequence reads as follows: TGTGCCAGTAGTAGGGTAGGGAGCTCTACAGATACGCAGTATTTT. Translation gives CASSRVGSSTDTQYF.